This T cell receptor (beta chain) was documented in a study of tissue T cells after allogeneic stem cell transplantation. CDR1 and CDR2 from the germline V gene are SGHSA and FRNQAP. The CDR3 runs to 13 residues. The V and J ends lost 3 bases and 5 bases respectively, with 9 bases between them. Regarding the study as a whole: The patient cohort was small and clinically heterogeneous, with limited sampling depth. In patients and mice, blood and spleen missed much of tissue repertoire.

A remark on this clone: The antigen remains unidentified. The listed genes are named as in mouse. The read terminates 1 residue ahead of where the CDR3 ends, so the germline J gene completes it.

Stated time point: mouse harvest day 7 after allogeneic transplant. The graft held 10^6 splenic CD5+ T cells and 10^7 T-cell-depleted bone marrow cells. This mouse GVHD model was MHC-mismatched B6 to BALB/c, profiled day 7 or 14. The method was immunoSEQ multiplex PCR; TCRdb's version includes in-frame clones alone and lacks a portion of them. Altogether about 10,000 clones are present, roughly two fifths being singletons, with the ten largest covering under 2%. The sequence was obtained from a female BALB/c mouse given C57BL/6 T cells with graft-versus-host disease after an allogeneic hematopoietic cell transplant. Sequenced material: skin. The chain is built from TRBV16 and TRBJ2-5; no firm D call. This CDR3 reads CASSFERRDTQYF. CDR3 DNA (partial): TGTGCAAGCAGCTTCGAACGGCGAGACACCCAGTAC.